This TCR beta chain emerged from a study of monozygotic twins with inflammatory bowel disease. General study points: The sharing of clonotypes with others was lower in IBD patients than in healthy twins, especially with disease activity. Compared with healthy co-twins, IBD patients showed reduced TCRbeta repertoire diversity by inverse Simpson.

Used for each TCR library was approximately 4,000 ng of total RNA. TCRdb derives one entry per CDR3 protein from the 5' RACE reads, leaving out DNA. The specimen's table records 88,000 or so distinct CDR3 sequences. Of note for this clonotype: No antigen is known for it.

CDR3 length equals 14 residues. Sequenced: blood. This TCR came from a human donor with ulcerative colitis or Crohn's disease, or a healthy co-twin of an affected twin (not recorded which). This sequence joins TRBV12-3 or TRBV12-4 and TRBJ2-2; there is no DNA to check the TCRdb D call of TRBD2. The CDR3 reads CASGAGGWTGELFF.